The present entry profiles one TCR beta chain with its context. From germline, CDR1 is ENHRY and CDR2 SYGVKD. Trimming stripped 4 bases from V and 2 bases from J, with 17 bases between. The CDR3 has 16 residues. The data are from a study of blood T cell repertoires in COVID-19. Overall study: The United States, Italy and Spain provided the acute and convalescent COVID-19 samples. PBMCs, B-cell-depleted T cells, or T cells provided the cDNA or gDNA that made up the material.

Under the authors' procedure: Using reference gene primer amplification, nucleated cell counts were estimated. Method: immunoSEQ multiplex PCR; TCRdb's copy keeps in-frame clones and lacks some. The DNA was the basis for D and trimming; V, J and clone size are from that table. The table records about 100,000 clones, over 65% of them present only once. This receptor was taken from a human donor in a cohort sampled during active COVID-19. Sample: peripheral blood. This chain connects TRBV10-3 to TRBJ2-5; the D gene is possibly TRBD2 (5 bases). This CDR3 reads CAISGYGTGSQETQYF. The CDR3 DNA reads as TGTGCCATCAGTGGGTACGGAACGGGAAGTCAAGAGACCCAGTACTTC.